What follows are 15 T cell receptor beta chains derived from one specimen sequenced in a study of chemoradiotherapy in HPV16-positive cancers. TCRdb keeps only in-frame clones here, not all; method: immunoSEQ multiplex PCR. The table lists some 34,000 clones, around 93% of them singletons, with under 4% in the top ten. The material sequenced was blood, taken from a patient who underwent chemoradiotherapy. The origin of the receptors is a human donor with HPV-associated anogenital cancer.

The CDR3 nucleotides are TGCGCCAGCAGCTTGTCGGCAGCCACAGATACGCAGTATTTT. Translating it yields CASSLSAATDTQYF. The chain links TRBV5-1 to TRBJ2-3; D is unclear. There are 14 residues in the CDR3. V gave up 1 base and J gave up 2 bases, with 8 bases separating them. Germline lookup yields CDR1 SGHRS and CDR2 YFSETQ.

This clone was observed once. The chain carries TRBV5-4 and TRBJ2-3; D may correspond to TRBD1 or TRBD2 (5 bases each). Trimming took off 4 bases at V and 0 bases at J, with 12 bases between the two ends. The CDR3 extends over 15 amino acids. Per the germline V gene, CDR1 is SGHNT and CDR2 is YYREEE (reference sequence). The CDR3 DNA reads TGTGCCAGCAGCCCGGGGACGGGAAGCACAGATACGCAGTATTTT. This gives the protein CASSPGTGSTDTQYF.

This chain links TRBV30 with TRBJ2-7, with 8 bases aligning to TRBD1. This CDR3 has 13 amino acids. J was trimmed by 4 bases and V by 0 bases; bases with no gene match: 2. Germline V CDR1 and CDR2: GTSNPN, SVGIG (reference sequence). The CDR3 DNA follows: TGTGCCTGGAGTGTGGACAGGGATTACGAGCAGTACTTC. Residues: CAWSVDRDYEQYF.

This clone was counted a few times. The V call is TRBV6-1, the J call TRBJ2-7; D gene uncertain. The CDR3 sequence is 16 residues long. V lost 1 base, J lost 1 base, and 14 bases lay in between. Germline lookup yields CDR1 MNHNS and CDR2 SASEGT. Written as DNA, the CDR3 is TGTGCCAGCAGTGAAGAGGTCGGTACAGCTTCCTACGAGCAGTACTTC. This gives the protein CASSEEVGTASYEQYF.

The chain has TRBV6-5 and TRBJ2-1, with 12 bases fitting TRBD2. The CDR3 has 15 residues. From germline, CDR1 is MNHEY and CDR2 SVGAGI. After removal of 6 bases from V and 2 bases from J, the junction contained 2 bases not matched to a gene. For the CDR3, the DNA is TGTGCCAGCAGAAGACTAGCGGGGGCCTACAATGAGCAGTTCTTC. Translating it yields CASRRLAGAYNEQFF.

The rearrangement uses TRBV5-1 and TRBJ1-4; D is uncertain. The germline gives CDR1 SGHRS, CDR2 YFSETQ. The V end was cut by 4 bases, the J end by 3 bases, with 10 bases between. The CDR3 consists of 14 residues. CDR3 amino acids: CASSPPGSNEKLFF. As DNA, the CDR3 is TGCGCCAGCAGCCCCCCCGGTTCTAATGAAAAACTGTTTTTT.

V is TRBV7-9 and J is TRBJ2-5; maybe TRBD1 (7 bases). Germline lookup yields CDR1 SEHNR and CDR2 FQNEAQ (reference sequence). CDR3 length: 17 amino acids. V gave up 5 bases and J gave up 5 bases, with 24 bases separating them. The CDR3 nucleotides are TGTGCCAGCAGCCCGAGGGGGGTCAGGGGGTCCGAGGAGACCCAGTACTTC. This encodes CASSPRGVRGSEETQYF.

This clone was seen just once. This chain links TRBV4-3 with TRBJ2-1; 7 nucleotides agree with TRBD2. The germline gives CDR1 LGHNA, CDR2 YSLEER. CDR3 length: 14 amino acids. The ends lost 3 bases at V and 8 bases at J; junction bases unmatched: 7. The CDR3 bases are TGCGCCAGCAGCCATCCCGGGACTAACGATGAGCAGTTCTTC. Encoded protein: CASSHPGTNDEQFF.

The chain combines TRBV12-2 with TRBJ1-3; the DNA was not used to check the table's D call, TRBD1. TRBV12-2 is a pseudogene segment. The CDR3 loop spans 16 amino acids. CDR3 coding DNA: TGTGCAAGTCGCTTAGTGGGGGACAGCTCTGGAAACACCATATATTTT. Translated: CASRLVGDSSGNTIYF.

This chain joins TRBV9 and TRBJ2-7; 8 nucleotides line up with TRBD2. Per the germline V gene, CDR1 is SGDLS and CDR2 is YYNGEE. This CDR3 has 15 amino acids. The J segment lost 1 base and the V segment lost 4 bases, leaving 7 bases of the junction unmatched. CDR3 sequence (DNA): TGTGCCAGCAGCCCCTTCGGGAGGGAATCCTACGAGCAGTACTTC. Protein sequence: CASSPFGRESYEQYF.

The genes are TRBV11-3 and TRBJ2-1; possible D gene TRBD1, 6 bases. The CDR3 has 15 amino acids. V lost 7 bases and J 3 bases, leaving 16 bases between the germline ends. Germline CDR1 and CDR2: SGHNT and YENEEA. This CDR3 is CASTGSTGHYNEQFF. The CDR3 DNA follows: TGTGCCAGCACCGGTTCGACAGGCCACTACAATGAGCAGTTCTTC.

The chain has TRBV2 and TRBJ1-4, with D possibly matching TRBD1 (5 bases). Germline CDR1 SNHLY, CDR2 FYNNEI. This CDR3 is 14 amino acids long. V lost 11 bases to trimming and J lost 2 bases, with 15 bases between them. The CDR3 nucleotides read TGTGCCCAGCAGGGACCTGAGACTAATGAAAAACTGTTTTTT. Translation gives CAQQGPETNEKLFF.

The chain carries TRBV10-3 and TRBJ2-7; 8 nucleotides line up with TRBD2. The CDR3 spans 14 residues. Per germline, CDR1 ENHRY and CDR2 SYGVKD. Losses at the gene ends were 3 bases for V and 2 bases for J; bases not matched to a gene: 3. In DNA form, the CDR3 reads TGTGCCATCAGTGAAGCGGGGGCCCCCTACGAGCAGTACTTC. Its protein product is CAISEAGAPYEQYF.

The chain combines TRBV14 with TRBJ1-3, with D possibly matching TRBD1 (6 bases). CDR3 length equals 15 residues. The V gene's germline CDR1 is SGHDN and CDR2 FVKESK. With 3 bases removed from V and 1 base from J, the gap between germline ends came to 10 bases. The CDR3 here is CASSQYGQSGNTIYF. The CDR3 bases are TGTGCCAGCAGCCAGTACGGACAGTCTGGAAACACCATATATTTT.

The chain recombines TRBV15 with TRBJ1-2, with TRBD1 matching over 7 bases. This CDR3 has 16 residues. V lost 0 bases and J lost 6; bases outside the gene matches: 10. The germline gives CDR1 LNHNV, CDR2 YYDKDF (reference sequence). The CDR3 loop reads CATSRDRGGAGDGYTF. The CDR3 DNA is TGTGCCACCAGCAGAGACAGGGGGGGGGCAGGGGATGGCTACACCTTC.